This note documents a single TCR beta chain sequence. Its target is not known. The record originates from a study of identical twins. Per germline, CDR1 SGHRS and CDR2 YFSETQ. The CDR3 covers 15 residues. Trimming removed 0 bases from V and 4 bases from J; junction bases left unmatched: 4. General study findings and limits: Zero-insertion analyses were open to partial confounding by invariant MAIT and iNKT cells. Recombination models fit unrelated individuals' TCR alpha sharing but underestimated twins'. Insertion counts were lower in abundant cord blood beta clonotypes, a trend that memory repertoires did not show.

Template switching added a universal primer binding site, and final cDNA carried unique molecular identifiers. TCRdb redid the calling of the 5' RACE reads with MiXCR, one entry per CDR3 protein. Of about 1.7 million distinct CDR3 sequences listed, about 32% are singletons. The sample taken for sequencing was cord blood. The TCR was taken from a newborn girl in good health. This chain connects TRBV5-1 to TRBJ1-2, with 9 bases identical to TRBD1. This chain's CDR3 is CASSLAGTGTYGYTF. DNA for the CDR3: TGCGCCAGCAGCTTGGCCGGGACAGGGACCTATGGCTACACCTTC.